One sample yielded the 13 T cell receptor beta chains listed below, sequenced in a study of preoperative IRX-2 immunotherapy in early breast cancer. As for treatment: preoperative locoregional IRX-2 cytokine immunotherapy. Measured with immunoSEQ multiplex PCR; TCRdb has only the in-frame clones, and not every one. The repertoire includes tens of thousands of clones, 65% to 85% of them detected once, and about 2.4% sits in the top ten. The sample was lymph node tissue, taken before IRX-2 immunotherapy. These receptors all stem from a human donor with breast cancer.

This clone was observed a handful of times. The CDR3 protein is CASSLMQGNTEAFF. CDR3 bases: TGTGCCAGCAGCTTAATGCAGGGGAACACTGAAGCTTTCTTT. The J gene is TRBJ1-1, the V gene TRBV11-3; the D gene is possibly TRBD1 (5 bases). This CDR3 contains 14 residues. Trimming left V 2 bases short and J 1 base short, with 8 bases between. Germline assignment: CDR1 SGHNT and CDR2 YENEEA. The full variable domain, with the rest looked up from reference TRBV11-3 and TRBJ1-1, is EAGVVQSPRYKIIEKKQPVAFWCNPISGHNTLYWYLQNLGQGPELLIRYENEEAVDDSQLPKDRFSAERLKGVDSTLKIQPAELGDSAVYLCASSLMQGNTEAFFGQGTRLTVV.

The chain has TRBV10-3 and TRBJ2-2, with D perhaps matching TRBD1 (6 bases). The CDR3 has 16 amino acids. V was pared by 1 base and J by 1 base, with 10 bases between. Per germline, CDR1 ENHRY and CDR2 SYGVKD. CDR3 protein: CAISEWTAMNTGELFF. DNA of the CDR3: TGTGCCATCAGTGAGTGGACAGCTATGAACACCGGGGAGCTGTTTTTT.

CDR3 sequence (DNA): TGTGCCAGCAGTTCCTACTTTCTACGGACAGGCGATTACAATGAGCAGTTCTTC. This codes for CASSSYFLRTGDYNEQFF. J is TRBJ2-1 and V is TRBV6-8; 7 bases map to TRBD1. The junction had 16 bases not matched to a gene; V was cut back by 4 bases and J by 4 bases. The germline V gene encodes CDR1 MNHGY and CDR2 SAAAGT. The CDR3 extends over 18 amino acids.

This chain uses TRBV6-8 with TRBJ1-5; TRBD1 is a possible D gene (5 bases). The CDR3 covers 18 residues. CDR1 and CDR2 (germline): MNHGY, SAAAGT. The ends were cut back, 4 bases at V and 5 bases at J, with 24 bases in the middle. The CDR3 loop reads CASSFPLQQVNRDQPQHF. In nucleotides, the CDR3 is TGTGCCAGCAGTTTTCCTTTACAACAGGTCAATAGGGATCAGCCCCAGCATTTT.

The chain joins TRBV5-1 to TRBJ2-7; D possibly corresponds to TRBD1 (7 bases). This CDR3 is 15 amino acids long. Germline CDR1 and CDR2: SGHRS and YFSETQ. Trimming shortened V by 4 bases and J by 2 bases, and 16 bases separated the two germline ends. The CDR3 DNA follows: TGCGCCAGCAGCCCCGCGGGACAGAGAACCTACGAGCAGTACTTC. It codes for CASSPAGQRTYEQYF.

This chain links TRBV19 with TRBJ2-2, with 9 nucleotides matching TRBD2. Trimming took 3 bases from V and 3 from J; bases not matched to a gene: 11. Germline V lookup: CDR1 LNHDA, CDR2 SQIVND (reference sequence). The CDR3 sequence is 18 residues long. The CDR3 reads CASSMYAGGPRDTGELFF. The CDR3 DNA reads as TGTGCCAGTAGTATGTACGCGGGGGGGCCGCGGGACACCGGGGAGCTGTTTTTT.

J is TRBJ1-2 and V is TRBV11-3, with 7 nucleotides matching TRBD1. V lost 5 bases and J lost 0; bases outside the gene matches: 9. The CDR3 contains 16 residues. The V gene's germline CDR1 is SGHNT and CDR2 YENEEA. The CDR3 DNA reads as TGTGCCAGCAGCCTCAGACAGGGTCCTCCTAACTATGGCTACACCTTC. Amino acid sequence: CASSLRQGPPNYGYTF.

The CDR3, as DNA: TGTGCCAGCAGCGGCGAGAGAGGGGCCCCCACAGATACGCAGTATTTT. Amino acid sequence: CASSGERGAPTDTQYF. The chain recombines TRBV11-3 with TRBJ2-3; perhaps D is TRBD1 or TRBD2 (5 bases each). The CDR3 runs to 16 residues. Germline V CDR1 and CDR2: SGHNT, YENEEA. Trimming pared 5 bases from V and 2 bases from J, leaving 17 bases between.

The chain employs TRBV6-8 and TRBJ1-2; 7 positions match TRBD1. CDR3 size: 13 residues. The ends lost 5 bases at V and 12 bases at J; junction bases unmatched: 12. Germline CDR1 and CDR2: MNHGY and SAAAGT. The CDR3 DNA sequence: TGTGCCAGCAGTCCACTCGACAGGGTAGAACACACCTTC. As protein: CASSPLDRVEHTF.

This chain joins TRBV9 and TRBJ1-2; TRBD1 matches at 7 bases. Germline V CDR1 and CDR2: SGDLS, YYNGEE. This CDR3 is built from 16 residues. J was trimmed by 3 bases and V by 4 bases; bases with no gene match: 12. The CDR3 reads CASSPMWGQGDYGYTF. The CDR3, as DNA: TGTGCCAGCAGCCCGATGTGGGGGCAGGGGGACTATGGCTACACCTTC.

This clone appeared a few times. J is TRBJ1-1 and V is TRBV5-1; the D is unclear. The CDR3 runs 14 residues. Per germline, CDR1 SGHRS and CDR2 YFSETQ. V was clipped by 4 bases and J by 1 base, with 11 bases between them. The CDR3 protein is CASSPSRQNTEAFF. DNA of the CDR3: TGCGCCAGCAGCCCGAGTCGACAGAACACTGAAGCTTTCTTT. The full variable domain, completed using reference TRBV5-1 and TRBJ1-1, is KAGVTQTPRYLIKTRGQQVTLSCSPISGHRSVSWYQQTPGQGLQFLFEYFSETQRNKGNFPGRFSGRQFSNSRSEMNVSTLELGDSALYLCASSPSRQNTEAFFGQGTRLTVV.

The chain has TRBV6-8 and TRBJ1-5; D is undetermined. CDR1 is MNHGY and CDR2 is SAAAGT in the germline V gene. Trimming stripped 8 bases from V and 5 bases from J, with 13 bases between. CDR3 length: 13 amino acids. The CDR3 nucleotides read TGTGCCAGCCGCAGCGGCTTGTATCAGCCCCAGCATTTT. Protein product: CASRSGLYQPQHF.

The chain employs TRBV18 and TRBJ1-4; no definite D call. Trimming shortened V by 5 bases and J by 4 bases, and 14 bases separated the two germline ends. The germline CDR1 and CDR2 sequences are KGHSH and LQKENI. The CDR3 runs to 15 residues. The CDR3, as DNA: TGTGCCAGCTCATCGGACCGGTTTAATAATGAAAAACTGTTTTTT. The encoded protein is CASSSDRFNNEKLFF.